This T cell receptor beta chain was recovered during a study of CD8+CD57+ T cells in acquired aplastic anemia. The CDR3 runs 15 residues. V dropped 3 bases and J dropped 9 bases, with 18 bases sitting between them. Germline CDR1 MGHDK, CDR2 SYGVNS. General study points: Simpson's diversity of CD8+ cells was not significantly different in patients compared with controls.

TCR beta VDJ and CDR3 were profiled, and genomic DNA was the template. TCRdb re-analysed the reads in MiXCR, keeping a single row per CDR3 protein. The sample has 150,000 to 200,000 distinct CDR3 sequences, 64% seen once. Concerning this clonotype itself: Its antigen is currently unknown.

The source is a human donor with severe aplastic anemia or a healthy control (not recorded which). Material for sequencing was sorted CD4+, CD8+, or CD8+CD57+ T cells (not recorded which) from PBMCs. The rearrangement links TRBV25-1 to TRBJ2-1; tentatively, D is TRBD1 or TRBD2 (5 bases each). CDR3 DNA: TGTGCCAGCAGTGATCCGGGACGCCTTTCCGGTGAGCAGTTCTTC. It specifies CASSDPGRLSGEQFF.